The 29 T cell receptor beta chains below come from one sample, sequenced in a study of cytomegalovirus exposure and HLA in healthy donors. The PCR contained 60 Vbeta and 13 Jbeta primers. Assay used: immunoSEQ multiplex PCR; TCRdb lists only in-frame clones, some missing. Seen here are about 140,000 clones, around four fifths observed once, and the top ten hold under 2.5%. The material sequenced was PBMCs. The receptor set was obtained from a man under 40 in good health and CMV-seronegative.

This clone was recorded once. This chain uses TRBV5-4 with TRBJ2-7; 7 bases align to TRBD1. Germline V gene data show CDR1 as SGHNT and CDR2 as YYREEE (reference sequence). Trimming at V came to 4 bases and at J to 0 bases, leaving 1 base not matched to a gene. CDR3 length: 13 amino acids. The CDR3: CASSHRGSYEQYF. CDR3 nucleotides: TGTGCCAGCAGCCACAGGGGCTCCTACGAGCAGTACTTC. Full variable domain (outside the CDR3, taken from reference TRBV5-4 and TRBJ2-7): ETGVTQSPTHLIKTRGQQVTLRCSSQSGHNTVSWYQQALGQGPQFIFQYYREEENGRGNFPPRFSGLQFPNYSSELNVNALELDDSALYLCASSHRGSYEQYFGPGTRLTVT.

The CDR3 region is CASSQGGLGGNTIYF. The DNA of the CDR3 is TGTGCCAGCAGCCAGGGGGGTCTGGGTGGAAACACCATATATTTT. The V call is TRBV6-5, the J call TRBJ1-3, with 7 bases matching TRBD1. Germline V gene lookup returns CDR1 MNHEY and CDR2 SVGAGI. V lost 6 bases to trimming and J lost 3 bases; unmatched junction nucleotides: 8. The CDR3 is 15 residues long.

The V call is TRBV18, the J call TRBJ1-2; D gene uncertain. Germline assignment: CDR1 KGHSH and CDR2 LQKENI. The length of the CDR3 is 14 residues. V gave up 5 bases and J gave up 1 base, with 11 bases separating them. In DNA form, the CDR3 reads TGTGCCAGCTCAGACACAGTTATTAACTATGGCTACACCTTC. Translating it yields CASSDTVINYGYTF.

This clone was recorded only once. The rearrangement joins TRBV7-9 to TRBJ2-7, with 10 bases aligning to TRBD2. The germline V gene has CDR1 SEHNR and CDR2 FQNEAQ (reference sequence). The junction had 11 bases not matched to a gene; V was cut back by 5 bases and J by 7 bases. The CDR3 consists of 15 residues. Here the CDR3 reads CASSPPERGGREQYF. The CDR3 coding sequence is TGTGCCAGCAGCCCCCCTGAGCGGGGGGGCAGGGAGCAGTACTTC.

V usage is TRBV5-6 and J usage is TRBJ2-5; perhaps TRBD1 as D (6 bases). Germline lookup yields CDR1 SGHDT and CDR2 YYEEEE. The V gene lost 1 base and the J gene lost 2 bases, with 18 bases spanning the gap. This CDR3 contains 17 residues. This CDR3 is CASSLKTGLMGQETQYF. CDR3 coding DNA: TGTGCCAGCAGCTTGAAAACAGGGTTGATGGGGCAAGAGACCCAGTACTTC.

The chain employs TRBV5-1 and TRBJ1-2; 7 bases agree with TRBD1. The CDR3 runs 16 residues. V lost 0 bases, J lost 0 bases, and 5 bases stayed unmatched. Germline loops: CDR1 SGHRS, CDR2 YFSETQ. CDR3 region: CASSLAQGVANYGYTF. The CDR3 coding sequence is TGCGCCAGCAGCTTGGCCCAGGGGGTCGCTAACTATGGCTACACCTTC.

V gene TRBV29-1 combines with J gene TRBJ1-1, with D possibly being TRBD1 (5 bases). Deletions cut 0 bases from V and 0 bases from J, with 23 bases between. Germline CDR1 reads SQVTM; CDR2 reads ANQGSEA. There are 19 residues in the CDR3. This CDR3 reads CSVEDRIPDSVLMNTEAFF. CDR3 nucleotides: TGCAGCGTTGAAGATAGAATTCCCGACAGCGTCTTGATGAACACTGAAGCTTTCTTT.

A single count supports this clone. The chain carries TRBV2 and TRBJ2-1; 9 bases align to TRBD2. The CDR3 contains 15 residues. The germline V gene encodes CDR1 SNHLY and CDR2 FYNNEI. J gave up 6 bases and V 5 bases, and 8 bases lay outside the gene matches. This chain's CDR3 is CASSYASGTFNEQFF. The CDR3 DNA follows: TGTGCCAGCAGTTATGCTAGCGGGACCTTCAATGAGCAGTTCTTC.

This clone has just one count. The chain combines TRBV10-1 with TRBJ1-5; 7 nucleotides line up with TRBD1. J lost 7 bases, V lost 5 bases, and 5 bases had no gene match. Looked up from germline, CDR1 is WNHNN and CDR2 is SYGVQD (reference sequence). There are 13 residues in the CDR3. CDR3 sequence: CASSKDRTQPQHF. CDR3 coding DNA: TGCGCCAGCAGTAAGGACAGGACACAGCCCCAGCATTTT.

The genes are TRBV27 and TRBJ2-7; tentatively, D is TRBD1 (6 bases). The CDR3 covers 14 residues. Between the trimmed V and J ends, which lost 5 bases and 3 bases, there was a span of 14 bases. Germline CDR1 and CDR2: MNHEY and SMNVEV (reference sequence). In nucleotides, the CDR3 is TGTGCCAGCAGTCAAGGACAGCCCCTCTACGAGCAGTACTTC. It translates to CASSQGQPLYEQYF.

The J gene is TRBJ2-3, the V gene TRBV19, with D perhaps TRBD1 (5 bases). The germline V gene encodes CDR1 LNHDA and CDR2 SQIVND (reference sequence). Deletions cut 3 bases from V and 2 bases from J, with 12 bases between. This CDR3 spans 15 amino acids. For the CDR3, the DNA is TGTGCCAGTAGTATCTGGGGCGCCTACACAGATACGCAGTATTTT. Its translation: CASSIWGAYTDTQYF.

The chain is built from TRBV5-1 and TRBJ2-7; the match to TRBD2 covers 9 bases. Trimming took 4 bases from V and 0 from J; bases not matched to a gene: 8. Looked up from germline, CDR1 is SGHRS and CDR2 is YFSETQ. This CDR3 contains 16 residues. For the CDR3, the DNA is TGCGCCAGCAGCCCCACTAGCGGGCGGAGCTCCTACGAGCAGTACTTC. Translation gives CASSPTSGRSSYEQYF.

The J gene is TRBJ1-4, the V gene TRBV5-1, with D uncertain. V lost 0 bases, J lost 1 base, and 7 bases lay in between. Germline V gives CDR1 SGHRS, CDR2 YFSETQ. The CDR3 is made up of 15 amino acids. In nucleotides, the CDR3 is TGCGCCAGCAGCTTGGATGGGAGAACTAATGAAAAACTGTTTTTT. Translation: CASSLDGRTNEKLFF.

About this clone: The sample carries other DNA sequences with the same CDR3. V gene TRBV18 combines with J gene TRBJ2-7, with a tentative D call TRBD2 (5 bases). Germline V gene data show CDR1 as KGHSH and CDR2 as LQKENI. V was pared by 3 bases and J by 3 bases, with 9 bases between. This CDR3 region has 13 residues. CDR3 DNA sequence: TGTGCCAGCTCACCGGCAGGAGGCTACGAGCAGTACTTC. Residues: CASSPAGGYEQYF.

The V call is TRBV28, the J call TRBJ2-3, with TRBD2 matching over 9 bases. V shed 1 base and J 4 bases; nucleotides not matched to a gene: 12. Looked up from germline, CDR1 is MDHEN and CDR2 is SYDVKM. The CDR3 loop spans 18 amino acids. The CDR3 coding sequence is TGTGCCAGCAGTTTATTTACGCCGCTAGCGGGGAAACCAGATACGCAGTATTTT. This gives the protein CASSLFTPLAGKPDTQYF.

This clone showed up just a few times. The CDR3 region is CASSITGGSYNEQFF. Written as DNA, the CDR3 is TGTGCCAGCAGTATAACAGGGGGGTCATACAATGAGCAGTTCTTC. The chain employs TRBV28 and TRBJ2-1, with 8 bases aligning to TRBD1. CDR1 is MDHEN and CDR2 is SYDVKM in the germline V gene. CDR3 length equals 15 residues. V lost 5 bases to trimming and J lost 4 bases; unmatched junction nucleotides: 7.

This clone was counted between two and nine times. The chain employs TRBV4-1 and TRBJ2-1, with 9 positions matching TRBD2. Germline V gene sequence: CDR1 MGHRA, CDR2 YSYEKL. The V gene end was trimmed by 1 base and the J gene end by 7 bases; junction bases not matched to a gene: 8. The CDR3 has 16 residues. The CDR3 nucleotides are TGCGCCAGCAGCCAAGGTAGCGGGGGCAAGAGAAATGAGCAGTTCTTC. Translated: CASSQGSGGKRNEQFF.

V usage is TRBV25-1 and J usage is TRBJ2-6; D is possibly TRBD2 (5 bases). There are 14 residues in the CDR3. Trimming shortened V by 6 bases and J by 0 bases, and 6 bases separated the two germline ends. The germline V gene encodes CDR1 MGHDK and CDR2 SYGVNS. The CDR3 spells CASSGNSGANVLTF. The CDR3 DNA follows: TGTGCCAGCAGCGGGAACTCTGGGGCCAACGTCCTGACTTTC.

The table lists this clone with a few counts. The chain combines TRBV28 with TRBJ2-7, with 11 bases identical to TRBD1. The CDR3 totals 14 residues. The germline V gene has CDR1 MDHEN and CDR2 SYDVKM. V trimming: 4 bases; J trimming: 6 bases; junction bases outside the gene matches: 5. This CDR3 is CASSSRTGGFEQYF. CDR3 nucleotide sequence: TGTGCCAGCAGTTCCCGGACAGGGGGCTTCGAGCAGTACTTC. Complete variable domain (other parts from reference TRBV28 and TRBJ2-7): DVKVTQSSRYLVKRTGEKVFLECVQDMDHENMFWYRQDPGLGLRLIYFSYDVKMKEKGDIPEGYSVSREKKERFSLILESASTNQTSMYLCASSSRTGGFEQYFGPGTRLTVT.

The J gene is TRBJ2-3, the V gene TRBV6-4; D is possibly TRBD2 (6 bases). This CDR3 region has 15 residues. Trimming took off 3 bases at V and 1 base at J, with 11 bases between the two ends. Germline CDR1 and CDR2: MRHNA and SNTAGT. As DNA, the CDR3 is TGTGCCAGCAGTGAGACGGGAGACGGCACAGATACGCAGTATTTT. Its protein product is CASSETGDGTDTQYF.

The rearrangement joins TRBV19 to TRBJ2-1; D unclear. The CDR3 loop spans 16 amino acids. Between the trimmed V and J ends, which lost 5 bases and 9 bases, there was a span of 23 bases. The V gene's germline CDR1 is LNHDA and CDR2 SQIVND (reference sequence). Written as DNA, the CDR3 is TGTGCCAGTAGTCAATCTGGCAGCCGCCCCTCGGGTGAGCAGTTCTTC. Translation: CASSQSGSRPSGEQFF.

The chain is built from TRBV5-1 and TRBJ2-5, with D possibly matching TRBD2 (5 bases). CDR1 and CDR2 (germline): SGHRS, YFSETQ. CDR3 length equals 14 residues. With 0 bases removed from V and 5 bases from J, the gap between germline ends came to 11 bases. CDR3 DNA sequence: TGCGCCAGCAGCTTGGGAGGGCTTGGGGAGACCCAGTACTTC. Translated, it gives CASSLGGLGETQYF.

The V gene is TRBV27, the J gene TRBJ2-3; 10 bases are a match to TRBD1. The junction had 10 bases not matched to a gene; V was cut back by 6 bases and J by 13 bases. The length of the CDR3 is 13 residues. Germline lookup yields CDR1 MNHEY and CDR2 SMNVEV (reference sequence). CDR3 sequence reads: CASSPFGQGGKYF. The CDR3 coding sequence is TGTGCCAGCAGCCCATTCGGACAGGGGGGCAAGTATTTT.

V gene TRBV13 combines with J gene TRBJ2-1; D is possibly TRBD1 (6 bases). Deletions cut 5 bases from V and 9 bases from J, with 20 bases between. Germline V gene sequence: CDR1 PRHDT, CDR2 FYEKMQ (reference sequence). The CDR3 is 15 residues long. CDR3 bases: TGTGCCAGCAGCCGCCAGGGACACGGAATGGGTGAGCAGTTCTTC. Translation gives CASSRQGHGMGEQFF.

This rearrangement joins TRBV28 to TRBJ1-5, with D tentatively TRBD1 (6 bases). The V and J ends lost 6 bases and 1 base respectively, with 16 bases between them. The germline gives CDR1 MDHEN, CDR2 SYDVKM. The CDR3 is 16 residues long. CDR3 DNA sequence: TGTGCCAGCAGGCCAACAGGGAAGAGGAGCAATCAGCCCCAGCATTTT. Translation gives CASRPTGKRSNQPQHF. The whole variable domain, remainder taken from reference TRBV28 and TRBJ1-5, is DVKVTQSSRYLVKRTGEKVFLECVQDMDHENMFWYRQDPGLGLRLIYFSYDVKMKEKGDIPEGYSVSREKKERFSLILESASTNQTSMYLCASRPTGKRSNQPQHFGDGTRLSIL.

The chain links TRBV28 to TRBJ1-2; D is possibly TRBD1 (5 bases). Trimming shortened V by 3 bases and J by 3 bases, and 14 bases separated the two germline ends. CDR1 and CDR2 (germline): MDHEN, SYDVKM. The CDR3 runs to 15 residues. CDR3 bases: TGTGCCAGCAGTTTGCAGGGCGGTGTTCACTATGGCTACACCTTC. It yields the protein CASSLQGGVHYGYTF.

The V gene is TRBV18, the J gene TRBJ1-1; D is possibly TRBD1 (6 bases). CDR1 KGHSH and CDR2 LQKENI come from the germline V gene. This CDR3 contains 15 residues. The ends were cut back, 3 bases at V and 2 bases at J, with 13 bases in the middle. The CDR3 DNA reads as TGTGCCAGCTCACCCCTGACAGGCTATAACACTGAAGCTTTCTTT. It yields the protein CASSPLTGYNTEAFF.

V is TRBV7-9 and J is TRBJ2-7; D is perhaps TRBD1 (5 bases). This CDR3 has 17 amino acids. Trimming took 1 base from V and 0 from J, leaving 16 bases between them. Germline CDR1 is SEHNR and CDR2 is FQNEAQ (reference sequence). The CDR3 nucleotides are TGTGCCAGCAGCTTAGGGTCCAGTTCAGGGTTCTCCTACGAGCAGTACTTC. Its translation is CASSLGSSSGFSYEQYF.

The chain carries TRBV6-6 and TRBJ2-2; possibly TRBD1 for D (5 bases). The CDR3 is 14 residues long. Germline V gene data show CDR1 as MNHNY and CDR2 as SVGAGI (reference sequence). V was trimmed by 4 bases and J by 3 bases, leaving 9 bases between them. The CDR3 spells CASSSLGDTGELFF. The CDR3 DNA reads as TGTGCCAGCAGTTCTCTAGGGGACACCGGGGAGCTGTTTTTT.